Described below is a single T cell receptor (beta chain) sequence and its context. Data came from immunoSEQ multiplex PCR; TCRdb stores just in-frame clones and leaves some out. The sample holds roughly 55,000 clones, around 72% seen once. This sample stems from a study of blood T cell repertoires in COVID-19. Across the whole study: T cells, B-cell-depleted T cells, or PBMCs supplied cDNA or gDNA.

Germline-derived CDR1 and CDR2 are SGHNT and YENEEA. The CDR3 length is 19 residues. Germline trimming cut 4 bases from V and 4 bases from J; bases unmatched to any gene: 16. The gene calls are TRBV11-3 and TRBJ2-3; TRBD1 aligns across 11 bases. This receptor was identified in a human donor with active or convalescent COVID-19. The donor label of this sample is uncertain. The sample consisted of peripheral blood. The CDR3 here is CASSSGQGAFNIGPDTQYF. CDR3 bases: TGTGCCAGCAGCTCTGGACAGGGGGCTTTTAATATAGGCCCAGATACGCAGTATTTT.